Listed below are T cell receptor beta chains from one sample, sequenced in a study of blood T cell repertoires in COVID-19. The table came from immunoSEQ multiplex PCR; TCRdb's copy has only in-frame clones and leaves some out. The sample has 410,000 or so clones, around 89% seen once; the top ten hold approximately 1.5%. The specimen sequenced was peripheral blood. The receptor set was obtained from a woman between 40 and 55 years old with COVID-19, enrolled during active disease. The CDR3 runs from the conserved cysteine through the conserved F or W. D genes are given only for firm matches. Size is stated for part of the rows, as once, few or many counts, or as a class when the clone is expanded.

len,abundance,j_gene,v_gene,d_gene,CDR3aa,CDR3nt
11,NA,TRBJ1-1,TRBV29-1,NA,CSIRDTDEAFF,TGCAGCATCCGGGACACAGATGAAGCTTTCTTT
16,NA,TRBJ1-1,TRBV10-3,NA,CAISGLPMQGFTEAFF,TGTGCCATCAGCGGCCTGCCGATGCAGGGATTTACTGAAGCTTTCTTT
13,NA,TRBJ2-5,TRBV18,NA,CASSPPREETQYF,TGTGCCAGCTCACCACCCCGGGAAGAGACCCAGTACTTC
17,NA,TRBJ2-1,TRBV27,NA,CASSRAREPSSYNEQFF,TGTGCCAGCAGTCGCGCTCGGGAGCCGAGCTCCTACAATGAGCAGTTCTTC
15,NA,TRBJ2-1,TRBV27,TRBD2,CASSILAGVGGEQFF,TGTGCCAGCAGTATACTAGCGGGAGTAGGGGGTGAGCAGTTCTTC
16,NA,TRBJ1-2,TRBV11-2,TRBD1,CASSLLSLRTGSGYTF,TGTGCCAGCAGCTTACTATCTCTCCGGACAGGGTCGGGCTACACCTTC
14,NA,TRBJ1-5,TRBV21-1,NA,CASRRQGPHQPQHF,TGTGCCAGCCGAAGACAGGGGCCCCATCAGCCCCAGCATTTT
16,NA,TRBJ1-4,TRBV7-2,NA,CASSFQQGLTNEKLFF,TGTGCCAGCAGCTTTCAGCAGGGCCTAACTAATGAAAAACTGTTTTTT
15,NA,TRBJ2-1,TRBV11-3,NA,CASSRSGSSYNEQFF,TGTGCCAGCAGCCGGAGTGGGAGCTCCTACAATGAGCAGTTCTTC
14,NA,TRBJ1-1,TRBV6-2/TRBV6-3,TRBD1,CASSLQGAVPAAFF,TGTGCCAGCAGTTTACAGGGGGCGGTTCCGGCAGCTTTCTTT
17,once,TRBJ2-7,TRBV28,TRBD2,CASSLPGLAGVSYEQYF,TGTGCCAGCAGTTTGCCTGGACTAGCGGGGGTCTCCTACGAGCAGTACTTC
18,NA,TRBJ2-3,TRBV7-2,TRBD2,CASSLRLAGRRGTDTQYF,TGTGCCAGCAGCTTACGCCTAGCGGGGAGGAGGGGCACAGATACGCAGTATTTT
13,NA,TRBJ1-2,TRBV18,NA,CASSPSGDYGYTF,TGTGCCAGCTCACCCTCAGGGGACTATGGCTACACCTTC
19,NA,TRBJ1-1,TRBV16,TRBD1,CASSQTRPGQGVSNTEAFF,TGTGCCAGCAGCCAGACTAGACCGGGACAGGGGGTTTCGAACACTGAAGCTTTCTTT
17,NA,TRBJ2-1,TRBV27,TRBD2,CASSLSSSAGATNEQFF,TGTGCCAGCAGTTTATCCAGTTCAGCGGGGGCCACCAATGAGCAGTTCTTC
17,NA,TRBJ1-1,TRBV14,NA,CASRPTTPRGLNTEAFF,TGTGCCAGCAGACCTACGACTCCTAGGGGCTTGAACACTGAAGCTTTCTTT
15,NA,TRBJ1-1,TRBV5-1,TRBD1,CASRGQGSVGTEAFF,TGCGCCAGCAGAGGACAGGGAAGTGTCGGCACTGAAGCTTTCTTT
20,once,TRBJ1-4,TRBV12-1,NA,CASSFFVGGSAYGTNEKLFF,TGTGCCAGCAGCTTTTTTGTGGGGGGGTCTGCATACGGGACTAATGAAAAACTGTTTTTT
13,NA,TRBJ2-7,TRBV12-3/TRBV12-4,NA,CASSLNRQVEQYF,TGTGCCAGCAGTTTAAATAGACAGGTCGAGCAGTACTTC
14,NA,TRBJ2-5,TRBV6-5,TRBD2,CASSYSRGGETQYF,TGTGCCAGCAGTTACTCCCGGGGGGGAGAGACCCAGTACTTC
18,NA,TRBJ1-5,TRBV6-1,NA,CASSEVRRGRPSNQPQHF,TGTGCCAGCAGTGAAGTAAGGCGGGGGCGACCAAGCAATCAGCCCCAGCATTTT
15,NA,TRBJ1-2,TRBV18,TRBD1,CASSPYRGSSVGYTF,TGTGCCAGCTCACCTTACAGGGGGTCAAGTGTGGGCTACACCTTC
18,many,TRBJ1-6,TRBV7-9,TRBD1,CASSLGQGDLSYNSPLHF,TGTGCCAGCAGCCTGGGACAGGGGGACCTTTCCTATAATTCACCCCTCCACTTT